This record concerns one TCR beta chain sequence. Its antigen is not known. Only in-frame clones appear in the TCRdb table, and some are missing; sequencing was by immunoSEQ multiplex PCR. The data show 140,000 to 150,000 clones, about nine tenths seen once. The source of the sample is a study of T cell responses to AZD1222 COVID-19 vaccine. V lost 3 bases to trimming and J lost 2 bases; unmatched junction nucleotides: 4. The CDR3 length is 15 residues. Germline V lookup: CDR1 SGHRS, CDR2 YFSETQ. Overall study findings and caveats: The donor group comprised mostly white British people and more females; the analysis possibly underestimated clonal diversity.

This sequence joins TRBV5-1 and TRBJ2-3, with TRBD1 matching 9 bases. This clonotype originated in an adult in good health. This specimen was peripheral blood, taken on day 0 of AZD1222 vaccination. The CDR3 DNA is TGCGCCAGCAGCTATACAGGGGGCCCCACAGATACGCAGTATTTT. This encodes CASSYTGGPTDTQYF.